The entry below describes one T cell receptor (beta chain). The data are from a study of blood T cell repertoires in COVID-19. V was clipped by 3 bases and J by 3 bases, with 12 bases between them. Germline lookup yields CDR1 GTSNPN and CDR2 SVGIG (reference sequence). The CDR3 loop spans 13 amino acids. In the original analysis: For nucleated cells, counts were estimated from reference gene primer amplification. Here immunoSEQ multiplex PCR was the method, and the copy in TCRdb shows in-frame clones only, minus some. That table furnishes V, J and clone size, whereas the DNA furnished D and trimming. The table lists 210,000 or so clones, about 83% of them singletons. Followed over time, Seattle patients had been enrolled while infection was active.

The sequencing input was peripheral blood. The source of this sequence is a woman under 40 with COVID-19, enrolled during active disease. The chain has TRBV30 and TRBJ2-7; D might be TRBD2 (6 bases). The CDR3 spells CAWRRGDLYEQYF. As DNA, the CDR3 is TGTGCCTGGAGACGCGGGGATCTCTACGAGCAGTACTTC. The complete variable domain, with remaining parts taken from reference TRBV30 and TRBJ2-7, reads SQTIHQWPATLVQPVGSPLSLECTVEGTSNPNLYWYRQAAGRGLQLLFYSVGIGQISSEVPQNLSASRPQDRQFILSSKKLLLSDSGFYLCAWRRGDLYEQYFGPGTRLTVT.